The table lists the clone carrying this T cell receptor (beta chain) with a count of one. V lost 4 bases and J 2 bases, leaving 18 bases between the germline ends. This CDR3 contains 16 residues. In germline, CDR1 is MNHNS, CDR2 SASEGT. Profiling relied on immunoSEQ multiplex PCR, and the TCRdb table lists in-frame clones only, not all of them. This repertoire shows about 75,000 clones, less than 85% found once; its top ten account for less than 5.5%. The sample belongs to a study of blood T cell repertoires in COVID-19. The TCR sequence derives from a woman older than 75 with active or convalescent COVID-19. The sequenced sample was peripheral blood. The chain joins TRBV6-1 to TRBJ2-7, with D maybe TRBD2 (5 bases). As DNA, the CDR3 is TGTGCCAGCAGTGTGACTACAGCCTCAACTACCTACGAGCAGTACTTC. This sequence encodes CASSVTTASTTYEQYF.